Shown below are 24 T cell receptor beta chains from a single sample sequenced in a study of T cells after somatic rescue of genetic block. TCRdb's table, derived via immunoSEQ multiplex PCR, lists solely in-frame clones and lacks some. The repertoire holds tens of thousands of clones, with around 96% as singletons. Sequencing was carried out using peripheral blood mononuclear cells (PBMCs). All receptors come from a child younger than two.

The gene calls are TRBV6-5 and TRBJ1-2; 8 bases are shared with TRBD1. With V trimmed by 5 bases and J by 6 bases, 5 bases remained unmatched. The CDR3 is made up of 13 amino acids. Germline CDR1 MNHEY, CDR2 SVGAGI. The CDR3: CASSRQGRNGYTF. The CDR3 DNA reads as TGTGCCAGCAGTCGACAGGGGCGGAATGGCTACACCTTC.

The V and J genes are TRBV27 and TRBJ1-5, with D maybe TRBD1 (5 bases). V was cut by 0 bases and J by 4 bases, with 7 bases left in between. The CDR3 has 14 residues. Germline-derived CDR1 and CDR2 are MNHEY and SMNVEV (reference sequence). As DNA, the CDR3 is TGTGCCAGCAGTTTATCCAGGGCAAATCAGCCCCAGCATTTT. It encodes CASSLSRANQPQHF.

The V and J genes are TRBV9 and TRBJ2-3, with TRBD2 matching 9 bases. The V gene's germline CDR1 is SGDLS and CDR2 YYNGEE. The CDR3 has 16 residues. With V trimmed by 2 bases and J by 6 bases, 10 bases remained unmatched. The CDR3 DNA reads as TGTGCCAGCAGCGTTCGGGTAGCGGGAGCCGTGGATACGCAGTATTTT. Translated, it gives CASSVRVAGAVDTQYF.

This chain uses TRBV6-1 with TRBJ2-1, with 16 bases fitting TRBD2. The germline gives CDR1 MNHNS, CDR2 SASEGT. The CDR3 runs to 17 residues. The J segment lost 8 bases and the V segment lost 3 bases, leaving 7 bases of the junction unmatched. The DNA for the CDR3 is TGTGCCAGCAGTGAGGGACTAGCGGGAGGGACGGGGTATGAGCAGTTCTTC. This translates into CASSEGLAGGTGYEQFF.

The gene calls are TRBV19 and TRBJ1-1, with TRBD1 matching 7 bases. Germline V gene sequence: CDR1 LNHDA, CDR2 SQIVND (reference sequence). V was pared by 1 base and J by 1 base, with 0 bases of the junction left unmatched. The CDR3 extends over 14 amino acids. CDR3 nucleotides: TGTGCCAGTAGTATAGGACAGGGGAACACTGAAGCTTTCTTT. This sequence encodes CASSIGQGNTEAFF.

V gene TRBV5-6 combines with J gene TRBJ2-1; maybe TRBD2 (6 bases). CDR1 is SGHDT, CDR2 YYEEEE, per germline. This CDR3 region has 14 residues. V gave up 3 bases and J gave up 4 bases, with 11 bases separating them. CDR3 coding DNA: TGTGCCAGCAGCTCGGGACTGATGTACAATGAGCAGTTCTTC. Translation: CASSSGLMYNEQFF.

V is TRBV19 and J is TRBJ1-5; D gene ambiguous. Trimming stripped 3 bases from V and 0 bases from J, with 6 bases between. This CDR3 spans 14 amino acids. Looked up from germline, CDR1 is LNHDA and CDR2 is SQIVND (reference sequence). This CDR3 is CASSIMYSNQPQHF. In nucleotides, the CDR3 is TGTGCCAGTAGTATCATGTATAGCAATCAGCCCCAGCATTTT.

This clone was detected only a few times. The genes are TRBV7-2 and TRBJ2-1; D is uncertain. Germline V gene lookup returns CDR1 SGHTA and CDR2 FQGNSA. This CDR3 is built from 11 residues. Trimming took 5 bases from V and 5 from J, leaving 4 bases between them. The CDR3 region has the DNA TGTGCCAGCAGCCGTAACAATGAGCAGTTCTTC. The encoded protein is CASSRNNEQFF.

V gene TRBV2 combines with J gene TRBJ2-3; D may be TRBD1 or TRBD2 (5 bases each). This CDR3 has 13 amino acids. The germline V gene has CDR1 SNHLY and CDR2 FYNNEI. Trimming took 7 bases from V and 3 from J, leaving 11 bases between them. CDR3 in amino acids: CASTHWGTDTQYF. DNA of the CDR3: TGTGCCAGCACCCACTGGGGGACAGATACGCAGTATTTT.

The chain recombines TRBV5-5 with TRBJ1-4; D is possibly TRBD1 (5 bases). CDR3 length equals 14 residues. Germline V CDR1 and CDR2: SGHKS, YYEKEE (reference sequence). V shed 4 bases and J shed 0 bases, with 7 bases lying between them. The CDR3 loop is CASSLQATNEKLFF. The CDR3 coding sequence is TGTGCCAGCAGCCTACAGGCAACTAATGAAAAACTGTTTTTT.

The chain recombines TRBV10-2 with TRBJ2-1; the match to TRBD2 covers 16 bases. The V and J ends lost 7 bases and 5 bases, in that order; junction bases with no gene match: 2. From germline, CDR1 is WSHSY and CDR2 SAAADI. The CDR3 length is 15 residues. The CDR3 loop is CASKGLAGGHNEQFF. CDR3 DNA: TGCGCCAGCAAGGGACTAGCGGGAGGGCACAATGAGCAGTTCTTC.

The V gene is TRBV19, the J gene TRBJ1-1, with D possibly matching TRBD1 (5 bases). Trimming removed 6 bases from V and 0 bases from J, with 14 bases in between. This CDR3 spans 15 amino acids. CDR1 is LNHDA, CDR2 SQIVND, per germline (reference sequence). CDR3 sequence (DNA): TGTGCCAGTAGAATAAGGGACCGCTTGAACACTGAAGCTTTCTTT. Its protein is CASRIRDRLNTEAFF.

V is TRBV19 and J is TRBJ2-2; D perhaps matches TRBD1 (6 bases). The V end was cut by 7 bases, the J end by 6 bases, with 6 bases between. The germline V gene encodes CDR1 LNHDA and CDR2 SQIVND (reference sequence). This CDR3 has 11 amino acids. In DNA form, the CDR3 reads TGTGCCAGTAAGGGGGCCGGGGAGCTGTTTTTT. Encoded protein: CASKGAGELFF. The full variable domain, rest sourced from reference TRBV19 and TRBJ2-2, is DGGITQSPKYLFRKEGQNVTLSCEQNLNHDAMYWYRQDPGQGLRLIYYSQIVNDFQKGDIAEGYSVSREKKESFPLTVTSAQKNPTAFYLCASKGAGELFFGEGSRLTVL.

V usage is TRBV5-3 and J usage is TRBJ2-7; 10 bases align to TRBD1. TRBV5-3 has ORF status, its function being uncertain. The V segment lost 4 bases and the J segment 3 bases; nucleotides outside the gene matches: 4. This CDR3 spans 14 amino acids. The CDR3 region has the DNA TGTGCCAGAAGCCCCGGACAGGGGGGCTACGAGCAGTACTTC. This sequence encodes CARSPGQGGYEQYF.

The chain links TRBV10-3 to TRBJ2-3; D is possibly TRBD1 (5 bases). V gave up 6 bases and J gave up 2 bases, with 6 bases separating them. CDR1 and CDR2 (germline): ENHRY, SYGVKD. CDR3 length: 12 amino acids. In DNA form, the CDR3 reads TGTGCCATCAGGGACAACACAGATACGCAGTATTTT. It yields the protein CAIRDNTDTQYF.

The gene calls are TRBV6-1 and TRBJ1-5; possible D gene TRBD1, 5 bases. Germline CDR1 is MNHNS and CDR2 is SASEGT. Trimming removed 3 bases at V and 7 bases at J, with 13 bases between. This CDR3 has 14 residues. The CDR3 is CASSDWGKGQPQHF. The CDR3, as DNA: TGTGCCAGCAGTGACTGGGGAAAGGGGCAGCCCCAGCATTTT.

The chain employs TRBV5-1 and TRBJ1-5, with a weak D call TRBD1 (6 bases). The germline V and J ends were trimmed by 0 bases and 2 bases, with 9 bases remaining between them. CDR3 length: 15 amino acids. Germline V gene sequence: CDR1 SGHRS, CDR2 YFSETQ. The CDR3 sequence is CASSLGAGGNQPQHF. DNA for the CDR3: TGCGCCAGCAGCTTGGGTGCAGGGGGCAATCAGCCCCAGCATTTT. The whole variable domain, filled in from reference TRBV5-1 and TRBJ1-5, reads KAGVTQTPRYLIKTRGQQVTLSCSPISGHRSVSWYQQTPGQGLQFLFEYFSETQRNKGNFPGRFSGRQFSNSRSEMNVSTLELGDSALYLCASSLGAGGNQPQHFGDGTRLSIL.

V is TRBV4-1 and J is TRBJ2-1; 13 bases fit TRBD2. Per germline, CDR1 MGHRA and CDR2 YSYEKL. Trimming removed 3 bases from V and 4 bases from J; junction bases left unmatched: 9. CDR3 size: 18 residues. CDR3 sequence reads: CASSQGTSGAYPYNEQFF. The CDR3 DNA reads as TGCGCCAGCAGCCAGGGGACTAGCGGGGCATACCCTTACAATGAGCAGTTCTTC.

The chain combines TRBV7-6 with TRBJ2-7; TRBD2 aligns across 11 bases. V was clipped by 1 base and J by 0 bases; unmatched bases: 2. The CDR3 is 16 amino acids. Germline V lookup: CDR1 SGHVS, CDR2 FNYEAQ. CDR3 loop: CASSLEGTSGSYEQYF. The CDR3 DNA sequence: TGTGCCAGCAGCTTAGAGGGGACTAGCGGCTCCTACGAGCAGTACTTC.

This rearrangement joins TRBV4-3 to TRBJ2-2; the D is unclear. The V end was cut by 8 bases, the J end by 1 base, with 14 bases between. Germline CDR1 and CDR2: LGHNA and YSLEER. The CDR3 has 15 residues. The CDR3 region has the DNA TGCGCCAGCCGCTATTCTCTCCTGAACACCGGGGAGCTGTTTTTT. Protein sequence: CASRYSLLNTGELFF.

The count of this clone is one. This sequence joins TRBV19 and TRBJ1-1; D remains unclear. The CDR3 spans 14 residues. CDR1 LNHDA and CDR2 SQIVND come from the germline V gene (reference sequence). The germline V and J ends were trimmed by 1 base and 3 bases, with 9 bases remaining between them. CDR3 residues: CASSIAGVHTEAFF. In DNA, the CDR3 is TGTGCCAGTAGTATAGCTGGGGTGCACACTGAAGCTTTCTTT.

This clone was recorded a few times. V gene TRBV10-3 combines with J gene TRBJ1-5; D uncertain. The V and J ends lost 2 bases and 4 bases respectively, with 3 bases between them. CDR1 and CDR2 from the germline V gene are ENHRY and SYGVKD. The CDR3 totals 12 residues. The CDR3 is CAISEGNQPQHF. CDR3 in DNA: TGTGCCATCAGTGAGGGGAATCAGCCCCAGCATTTT.

The chain carries TRBV7-2 and TRBJ2-3, with 14 positions matching TRBD2. The CDR3 is 18 residues long. Looked up from germline, CDR1 is SGHTA and CDR2 is FQGNSA. The V and J ends lost 1 base and 3 bases, in that order; junction bases with no gene match: 6. The CDR3 protein is CASSLVSRTSGRTDTQYF. As DNA, the CDR3 is TGTGCCAGCAGCTTAGTGTCCCGGACTAGCGGGAGGACAGATACGCAGTATTTT.

Comments on this clone: A read error may produce the germline difference seen at one junction end. At the DNA level, this CDR3 is encoded by other sequences in the same sample as well. The chain joins TRBV9 to TRBJ2-2; tentatively, D is TRBD1 or TRBD2 (5 bases each). From germline, CDR1 is SGDLS and CDR2 YYNGEE. CDR3 length: 14 amino acids. CDR3 region: CASSVEGHTGELFF. CDR3 nucleotide sequence: TGCGCCAGCAGCGTAGAGGGACACACCGGGGAGCTGTTTTTT.